This TCR beta chain appears in the sequencing data of a study of shared clonotypes between healthy human individuals. Study-wide findings and caveats: Memory subsets generally showed smaller estimated richness than naive subsets did. Non-shared clonotypes had lower generation probabilities than those shared by all four donors. A handful of donors held about 4.6% of naive CD4 clonotypes in common.

V lost 3 bases, J lost 6 bases, and 8 bases stayed unmatched. Germline CDR1 and CDR2: WNHNN and SYGVQD (reference sequence). This CDR3 spans 15 amino acids. This clone came up a few times. Its antigen is as yet unknown. CD45RO-negative, CCR7-selected cells formed the naive CD8 fraction, which excluded terminally differentiated effector memory CD45RA+ cells. Original data processing: Without quality scores, immunoSEQ junctional reads could not be filtered like full-length reads. The data were produced by immunoSEQ multiplex PCR, yet TCRdb's version contains in-frame clones alone and is incomplete. The DNA gave D and trimming, while V, J and clone size come from that table. The table lists under 1 million clones, around 92% of them singletons.

The sequencing sample was made of naive CD8+ T cells sorted from blood. The chain carries TRBV10-1 and TRBJ2-7, with TRBD2 matching 10 bases. The sequence was collected from a man in his thirties or forties in good health. The CDR3 protein is CASSDPASGSGEQYF. The DNA for the CDR3 is TGCGCCAGCAGTGACCCTGCTAGCGGGAGCGGCGAGCAGTACTTC.